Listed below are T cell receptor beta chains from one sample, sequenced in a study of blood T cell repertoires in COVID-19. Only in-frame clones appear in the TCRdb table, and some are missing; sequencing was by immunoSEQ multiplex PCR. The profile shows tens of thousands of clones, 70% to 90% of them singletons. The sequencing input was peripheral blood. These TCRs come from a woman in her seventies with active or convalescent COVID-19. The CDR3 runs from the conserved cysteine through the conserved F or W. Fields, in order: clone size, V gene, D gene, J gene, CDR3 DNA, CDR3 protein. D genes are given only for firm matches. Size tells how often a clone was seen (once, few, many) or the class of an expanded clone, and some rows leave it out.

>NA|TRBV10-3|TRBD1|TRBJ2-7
TGTGCCATCAGTGGAGGGGGCGGACACCTCTTC
CAISGGGGHLF
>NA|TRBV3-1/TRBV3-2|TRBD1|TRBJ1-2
TGTGCCAGCAGCCAAGATCCCACCGGGACAGGGCGAAACTATGGCTACACCTTC
CASSQDPTGTGRNYGYTF
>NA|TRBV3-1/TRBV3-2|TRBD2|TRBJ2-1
TGTGCCAGCAGCCCCAGAGTAGCGGGGGCCATCAGCTCCTACAATGAGCAGTTCTTC
CASSPRVAGAISSYNEQFF
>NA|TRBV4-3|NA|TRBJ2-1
TGCGCCAGCAGCCAAGGATCCCCTGGCGGTAGCTCCTACAATGAGCAGTTCTTC
CASSQGSPGGSSYNEQFF
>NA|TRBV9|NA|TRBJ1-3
TGTGCCAGCAGCGTAGGATTCGGAGGAGCGGGAAACACCATATATTTT
CASSVGFGGAGNTIYF
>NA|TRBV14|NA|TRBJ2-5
TGTGCCAGCAGCCAAGTTCTAGAGACCCAGTACTTC
CASSQVLETQYF
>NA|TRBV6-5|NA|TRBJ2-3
TGTGCCAGCACTCCGCAGGGCAGGGATACGCAGTATTTT
CASTPQGRDTQYF
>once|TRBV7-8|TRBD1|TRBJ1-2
TGTGCCAGCAGCCGTACGACAGGGAACTATGGCTACACCTTC
CASSRTTGNYGYTF
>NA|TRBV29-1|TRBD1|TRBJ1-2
TGCAGCGTTGTACAGGGGGCTTGGGGCGGCTACACCTTC
CSVVQGAWGGYTF
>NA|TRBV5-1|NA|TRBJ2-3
TGCGCCAGCAGTAACACAGATACGCAGTATTTT
CASSNTDTQYF
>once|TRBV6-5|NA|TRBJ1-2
TGTGCCAGCAGTCGGGCTAACTATGGCTACACCTTC
CASSRANYGYTF
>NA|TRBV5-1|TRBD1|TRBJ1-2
TGCGCCAGCAGCTTGGGGACAGGGTATGGCTACACCTTC
CASSLGTGYGYTF
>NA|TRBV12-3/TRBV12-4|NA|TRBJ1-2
TGTGCCAGCAGCATACAGGTTGGCTATGGCTACACCTTC
CASSIQVGYGYTF
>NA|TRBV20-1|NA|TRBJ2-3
TGCAGTGCTAGTCCTGGACAGCTAGCTCCTACAGATACGCAGTATTTT
CSASPGQLAPTDTQYF
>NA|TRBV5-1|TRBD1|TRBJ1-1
TGCGCCAGCGGGACAGGGAGGAGCATGAACACTGAAGCTTTCTTT
CASGTGRSMNTEAFF
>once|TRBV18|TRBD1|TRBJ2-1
TGTGCCAGCCGGACAGGGGGGGATGAGCAGTTCTTC
CASRTGGDEQFF
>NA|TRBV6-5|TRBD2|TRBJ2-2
TGTGCCAGCGAGGGCGGGGGGCCAGACACCGGGGAGCTGTTTTTT
CASEGGGPDTGELFF
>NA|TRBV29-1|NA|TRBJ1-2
TGCAGCGCCGCGCAGGGAGGGTTCGGTGGCTACACCTTC
CSAAQGGFGGYTF
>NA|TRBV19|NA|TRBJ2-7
TGTGCCAGTAGTCCGGACTTACCCTACGAGCAGTACTTC
CASSPDLPYEQYF
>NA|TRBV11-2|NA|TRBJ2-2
TGTGCCAGCAGCGTATCTCTCACCGGGGAGCTGTTTTTT
CASSVSLTGELFF